This TCR beta chain was recorded in a study of neurological immune-mediated disorders. As for time point: longitudinal time-point 1 (baseline). This clonotype came up many times. TCRdb re-derived calls from the 5' RACE reads in MiXCR, one entry per CDR3 protein. The top ten clones hold around 4.3% of a sample with roughly 75,000 distinct CDR3 sequences, about 13% of them seen once. This receptor was identified in a female donor with HTLV-1-associated myelopathy (HAM/TSP). The sequencing input was PBMCs.

The CDR3 spells CASIQTRAGYTF. CDR3 nucleotides: TGTGCCAGCATTCAGACACGGGCTGGCTACACCTTC. V is TRBV28 and J is TRBJ1-2; D uncertain. V lost 7 bases to trimming and J lost 7 bases, with 13 bases between them. Germline V lookup: CDR1 MDHEN, CDR2 SYDVKM. The CDR3 runs to 12 residues.